The TCR beta chain described here comes from a study of T cell changes during pregnancy in multiple sclerosis. The J segment lost 4 bases and the V segment lost 2 bases, leaving 9 bases of the junction unmatched. CDR3 length: 17 amino acids. From germline, CDR1 is SEHNR and CDR2 FQNEAQ (reference sequence). Measured with immunoSEQ multiplex PCR; TCRdb has only the in-frame clones, and not every one. The sample lists 15,000 to 20,000 clones, roughly 90% occurring once. This TCR was recovered from a female donor in good health, enrolled as a control in a pregnancy study. The sequences come from CD8+ T cells from peripheral blood mononuclear cells, collected in the third trimester of pregnancy. The V call is TRBV7-9, the J call TRBJ2-2; 8 nucleotides agree with TRBD1. CDR3 sequence (DNA): TGTGCCAGCAGCTTACATTTCGACAGGGGCGGCACCGGGGAGCTGTTTTTT. Protein sequence: CASSLHFDRGGTGELFF.